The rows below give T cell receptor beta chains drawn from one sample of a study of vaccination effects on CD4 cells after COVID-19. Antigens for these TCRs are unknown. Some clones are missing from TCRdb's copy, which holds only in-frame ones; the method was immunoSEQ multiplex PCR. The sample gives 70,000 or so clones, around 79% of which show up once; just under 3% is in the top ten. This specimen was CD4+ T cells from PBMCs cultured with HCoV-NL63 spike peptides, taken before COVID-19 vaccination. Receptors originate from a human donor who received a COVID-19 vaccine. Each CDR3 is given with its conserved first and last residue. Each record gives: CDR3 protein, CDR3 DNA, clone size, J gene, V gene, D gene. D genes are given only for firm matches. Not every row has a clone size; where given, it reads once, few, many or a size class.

CDR3 protein: CASSFDQTLDTQYF
CDR3 DNA: TGTGCCAGCAGCTTCGACCAAACGTTGGATACGCAGTATTTT
clone size: NA
J gene: TRBJ2-3
V gene: TRBV5-4
D gene: NA

CDR3 protein: CASRLGRDGAYYGYTF
CDR3 DNA: TGCGCCAGCAGACTAGGCCGGGACGGTGCTTACTATGGCTACACCTTC
clone size: NA
J gene: TRBJ1-2
V gene: TRBV23-1
D gene: NA

CDR3 protein: CASSLEATGQGLDIQYF
CDR3 DNA: TGCGCCAGCAGCTTGGAGGCAACGGGACAGGGTCTCGACATTCAGTACTTC
clone size: NA
J gene: TRBJ2-4
V gene: TRBV5-1
D gene: TRBD1

CDR3 protein: CSVPGTGGQVYGYTF
CDR3 DNA: TGCAGCGTTCCCGGGACAGGGGGTCAAGTCTATGGCTACACCTTC
clone size: few
J gene: TRBJ1-2
V gene: TRBV29-1
D gene: TRBD1

CDR3 protein: CASSPRLLTMNTEAFF
CDR3 DNA: TGTGCCAGCAGTCCCCGTCTACTTACTATGAACACTGAAGCTTTCTTT
clone size: NA
J gene: TRBJ1-1
V gene: TRBV27
D gene: NA

CDR3 protein: CATSDSRLPSNQPQHF
CDR3 DNA: TGTGCCACCAGTGACTCTCGTCTCCCCAGCAATCAGCCCCAGCATTTT
clone size: NA
J gene: TRBJ1-5
V gene: TRBV24-1
D gene: NA

CDR3 protein: CASSQGGQGNQPQHF
CDR3 DNA: TGTGCCAGCAGCCAAGGGGGACAGGGGAATCAGCCCCAGCATTTT
clone size: NA
J gene: TRBJ1-5
V gene: TRBV3-1/TRBV3-2
D gene: TRBD1

CDR3 protein: CASSLDGGSNQPQHF
CDR3 DNA: TGCGCCAGCAGCTTGGACGGCGGTAGCAATCAGCCCCAGCATTTT
clone size: NA
J gene: TRBJ1-5
V gene: TRBV5-1
D gene: NA

CDR3 protein: CASSIAGGQTEAFF
CDR3 DNA: TGTGCCAGTAGTATAGCTGGGGGACAGACTGAAGCTTTCTTT
clone size: NA
J gene: TRBJ1-1
V gene: TRBV19
D gene: TRBD1

CDR3 protein: CASSFRGHSGYTF
CDR3 DNA: TGTGCCAGCAGCTTTAGAGGGCATAGCGGCTACACCTTC
clone size: NA
J gene: TRBJ1-2
V gene: TRBV7-2
D gene: NA

CDR3 protein: CASSIGQSSYSNQPQHF
CDR3 DNA: TGTGCCAGTAGTATAGGACAGTCCTCATATAGCAATCAGCCCCAGCATTTT
clone size: NA
J gene: TRBJ1-5
V gene: TRBV19
D gene: NA

CDR3 protein: CASRARDPRAEQFF
CDR3 DNA: TGTGCCAGCAGGGCCCGGGACCCACGGGCTGAGCAGTTCTTC
clone size: NA
J gene: TRBJ2-1
V gene: TRBV27
D gene: NA

CDR3 protein: CASKKGRGTPPQETQYF
CDR3 DNA: TGTGCCAGCAAAAAGGGGAGGGGAACCCCACCCCAAGAGACCCAGTACTTC
clone size: NA
J gene: TRBJ2-5
V gene: TRBV14
D gene: TRBD2

CDR3 protein: CASSQAGQRETQYF
CDR3 DNA: TGCGCCAGCAGCCAAGCCGGACAGAGAGAGACCCAGTACTTC
clone size: NA
J gene: TRBJ2-5
V gene: TRBV4-1
D gene: NA

CDR3 protein: CASSQATSGELFF
CDR3 DNA: TGTGCCAGCAGCCAAGCGACTAGCGGGGAGCTGTTTTTT
clone size: NA
J gene: TRBJ2-2
V gene: TRBV3-1/TRBV3-2
D gene: NA

CDR3 protein: CASSLGVRGVLGETQYF
CDR3 DNA: TGCGCCAGCAGCTTGGGGGTCAGGGGCGTTTTGGGGGAGACCCAGTACTTC
clone size: NA
J gene: TRBJ2-5
V gene: TRBV5-1
D gene: NA

CDR3 protein: CASSRSEAGELFF
CDR3 DNA: TGTGCCAGTAGTCGGTCAGAGGCCGGGGAGCTGTTTTTT
clone size: NA
J gene: TRBJ2-2
V gene: TRBV19
D gene: NA

CDR3 protein: CASSTQRTEAFF
CDR3 DNA: TGTGCCAGTAGTACCCAGAGGACTGAAGCTTTCTTT
clone size: NA
J gene: TRBJ1-1
V gene: TRBV19
D gene: NA

CDR3 protein: CASTLGVNTEAFF
CDR3 DNA: TGTGCCAGCACCCTCGGGGTTAACACTGAAGCTTTCTTT
clone size: NA
J gene: TRBJ1-1
V gene: TRBV2
D gene: NA

CDR3 protein: CASSLVGTAATNEKLFF
CDR3 DNA: TGTGCCAGCAGCTTGGTCGGGACAGCCGCAACTAATGAAAAACTGTTTTTT
clone size: NA
J gene: TRBJ1-4
V gene: TRBV7-2
D gene: TRBD1

CDR3 protein: CASSQGRTIIQETQYF
CDR3 DNA: TGCGCCAGCAGCCAGGGGAGGACTATCATTCAAGAGACCCAGTACTTC
clone size: few
J gene: TRBJ2-5
V gene: TRBV4-1
D gene: NA

CDR3 protein: CASSQQGPTDTQYF
CDR3 DNA: TGTGCCAGCAGCCAACAGGGACCCACAGATACGCAGTATTTT
clone size: NA
J gene: TRBJ2-3
V gene: TRBV7-2
D gene: NA

CDR3 protein: CASSSRQGSSYNEQFF
CDR3 DNA: TGTGCCAGCAGCTCCCGACAGGGGAGCTCCTACAATGAGCAGTTCTTC
clone size: NA
J gene: TRBJ2-1
V gene: TRBV5-6
D gene: TRBD1

CDR3 protein: CASSLNRGDQPQHF
CDR3 DNA: TGTGCCAGCAGTTTAAACAGGGGAGATCAGCCCCAGCATTTT
clone size: few
J gene: TRBJ1-5
V gene: TRBV27
D gene: TRBD1

CDR3 protein: CASSISTAGNSPLHF
CDR3 DNA: TGTGCCAGTAGTATTTCTACAGCTGGTAATTCACCCCTCCACTTT
clone size: few
J gene: TRBJ1-6
V gene: TRBV19
D gene: NA

CDR3 protein: CASRGTNQPQHF
CDR3 DNA: TGCGCCAGCCGAGGGACCAATCAGCCCCAGCATTTT
clone size: NA
J gene: TRBJ1-5
V gene: TRBV10-2
D gene: NA

CDR3 protein: CASSPTDTPGNTIYF
CDR3 DNA: TGTGCCAGCAGTCCTACCGACACCCCTGGAAACACCATATATTTT
clone size: few
J gene: TRBJ1-3
V gene: TRBV25-1
D gene: NA

CDR3 protein: CASSQRWDKEETQYF
CDR3 DNA: TGTGCCAGCAGCCAACGTTGGGACAAAGAGGAGACCCAGTACTTC
clone size: NA
J gene: TRBJ2-5
V gene: TRBV14
D gene: NA

CDR3 protein: CASSAGMVNTEAFF
CDR3 DNA: TGTGCCAGCAGTGCTGGTATGGTGAACACTGAAGCTTTCTTT
clone size: NA
J gene: TRBJ1-1
V gene: TRBV2
D gene: NA

CDR3 protein: CASSRGLVPDTQYF
CDR3 DNA: TGTGCCAGCAGTAGGGGACTAGTACCAGATACGCAGTATTTT
clone size: NA
J gene: TRBJ2-3
V gene: TRBV6-5
D gene: TRBD2

CDR3 protein: CASTKYLRGKNTEAFF
CDR3 DNA: TGTGCCAGTACCAAATACCTGAGAGGGAAGAACACTGAAGCTTTCTTT
clone size: NA
J gene: TRBJ1-1
V gene: TRBV19
D gene: NA

CDR3 protein: CASSPGQRPTPPGYTF
CDR3 DNA: TGTGCCAGCAGTCCGGGACAGCGTCCAACCCCGCCTGGCTACACCTTC
clone size: NA
J gene: TRBJ1-2
V gene: TRBV6-2/TRBV6-3
D gene: TRBD1

CDR3 protein: CASSPHMGTGRASSYNSPLHF
CDR3 DNA: TGTGCCAGCTCACCACACATGGGGACGGGCAGGGCAAGCTCCTATAATTCACCCCTCCACTTT
clone size: NA
J gene: TRBJ1-6
V gene: TRBV18
D gene: NA

CDR3 protein: CASSPILSAGELFF
CDR3 DNA: TGTGCCAGCTCACCGATACTAAGTGCCGGGGAGCTGTTTTTT
clone size: NA
J gene: TRBJ2-2
V gene: TRBV18
D gene: NA

CDR3 protein: CASLSNTEAFF
CDR3 DNA: TGTGCCAGCTTATCGAACACTGAAGCTTTCTTT
clone size: NA
J gene: TRBJ1-1
V gene: TRBV2
D gene: NA

CDR3 protein: CASSEKGTSLDTQYF
CDR3 DNA: TGTGCCAGCAGCGAAAAGGGGACATCTCTAGATACGCAGTATTTT
clone size: NA
J gene: TRBJ2-3
V gene: TRBV11-3
D gene: NA

CDR3 protein: CASSQYGENNEQFF
CDR3 DNA: TGTGCCAGCAGCCAATACGGAGAAAACAATGAGCAGTTCTTC
clone size: few
J gene: TRBJ2-1
V gene: TRBV3-1/TRBV3-2
D gene: NA

CDR3 protein: CASSPEGGYGYTF
CDR3 DNA: TGTGCCAGCTCACCAGAGGGAGGCTATGGCTACACCTTC
clone size: few
J gene: TRBJ1-2
V gene: TRBV18
D gene: NA

CDR3 protein: CASGPRGRNEQFF
CDR3 DNA: TGTGCTAGTGGCCCCCGAGGGCGGAATGAGCAGTTCTTC
clone size: NA
J gene: TRBJ2-1
V gene: TRBV12-5
D gene: NA

CDR3 protein: CASSRSPGDTQYF
CDR3 DNA: TGTGCCAGCAGCCGTTCACCGGGAGATACGCAGTATTTT
clone size: NA
J gene: TRBJ2-3
V gene: TRBV27
D gene: NA

CDR3 protein: CASSVYRRSSTDTQYF
CDR3 DNA: TGTGCCAGCAGCGTATACCGACGTTCTAGCACAGATACGCAGTATTTT
clone size: NA
J gene: TRBJ2-3
V gene: TRBV9
D gene: NA

CDR3 protein: CATSDSAAGNEQFF
CDR3 DNA: TGTGCCACCAGTGATTCTGCGGCAGGGAATGAGCAGTTCTTC
clone size: NA
J gene: TRBJ2-1
V gene: TRBV24-1
D gene: NA

CDR3 protein: CASSLGLAGVNEQFF
CDR3 DNA: TGCGCCAGCAGCTTGGGACTAGCGGGGGTTAATGAGCAGTTCTTC
clone size: NA
J gene: TRBJ2-1
V gene: TRBV5-1
D gene: TRBD2

CDR3 protein: CASSLDTGQGRNYGYTF
CDR3 DNA: TGCGCCAGCAGCTTGGATACGGGACAGGGGAGGAACTATGGCTACACCTTC
clone size: NA
J gene: TRBJ1-2
V gene: TRBV5-1
D gene: TRBD1

CDR3 protein: CASSLGRRTGKETQYF
CDR3 DNA: TGTGCCAGCAGTTTGGGACGGAGGACAGGGAAAGAGACCCAGTACTTC
clone size: NA
J gene: TRBJ2-5
V gene: TRBV28
D gene: TRBD1

CDR3 protein: CASSSTGGKRNGYTF
CDR3 DNA: TGTGCCAGCAGTTCCACAGGGGGTAAACGGAATGGCTACACCTTC
clone size: NA
J gene: TRBJ1-2
V gene: TRBV28
D gene: TRBD1

CDR3 protein: CASSFLTATTDTQYF
CDR3 DNA: TGCGCCAGCAGCTTCTTGACAGCTACTACAGATACGCAGTATTTT
clone size: NA
J gene: TRBJ2-3
V gene: TRBV5-1
D gene: NA

CDR3 protein: CASSQPGGREKLFF
CDR3 DNA: TGTGCCAGCAGTCAGCCAGGGGGAAGGGAAAAACTGTTTTTT
clone size: NA
J gene: TRBJ1-4
V gene: TRBV27
D gene: TRBD1

CDR3 protein: CASSPEGLDYGYTF
CDR3 DNA: TGTGCCAGCTCACCAGAGGGCTTGGACTATGGCTACACCTTC
clone size: few
J gene: TRBJ1-2
V gene: TRBV18
D gene: NA

CDR3 protein: CASSLDPPAGSYNEQFF
CDR3 DNA: TGCGCCAGCAGCTTGGACCCCCCCGCGGGCTCCTACAATGAGCAGTTCTTC
clone size: NA
J gene: TRBJ2-1
V gene: TRBV5-1
D gene: NA

CDR3 protein: CASRTEIAKNIQYF
CDR3 DNA: TGTGCCAGCAGGACAGAAATAGCCAAAAACATTCAGTACTTC
clone size: NA
J gene: TRBJ2-4
V gene: TRBV2
D gene: NA

CDR3 protein: CASSPDSSYGYTF
CDR3 DNA: TGTGCCAGCTCACCGGACAGTTCTTATGGCTACACCTTC
clone size: NA
J gene: TRBJ1-2
V gene: TRBV18
D gene: NA

CDR3 protein: CATSDLTLSGETQYF
CDR3 DNA: TGTGCCACCAGTGATTTAACACTCTCTGGGGAGACCCAGTACTTC
clone size: few
J gene: TRBJ2-5
V gene: TRBV24-1
D gene: NA

CDR3 protein: CASSQDAGQRLGSYTF
CDR3 DNA: TGTGCCAGCAGCCAAGATGCCGGACAGCGCCTTGGAAGCTACACCTTC
clone size: few
J gene: TRBJ1-2
V gene: TRBV3-1/TRBV3-2
D gene: NA

CDR3 protein: CASSDHRGLYGYTF
CDR3 DNA: TGTGCCAGCAGTGACCACAGGGGGTTGTATGGCTACACCTTC
clone size: NA
J gene: TRBJ1-2
V gene: TRBV6-4
D gene: TRBD1